This T cell receptor beta chain was obtained from a study of control samples from healthy donors and cancer patients. Method: immunoSEQ multiplex PCR; TCRdb's copy keeps in-frame clones and lacks some. In the table there are roughly 59,000 clones, about 92% of which are singletons. The V gene lost 7 bases and the J gene lost 7 bases, with 13 bases spanning the gap. The CDR3 has 12 residues. The V gene is TRBV12-3 or TRBV12-4, the J gene TRBJ1-1; no reliable D call. This TCR was sampled from a man aged 35 to 55 with colorectal cancer. Sequencing was done on a sample of PBMCs. The CDR3 sequence is CASTIRAGEAFF. The CDR3, as DNA: TGTGCCAGCACCATTAGGGCAGGTGAAGCTTTCTTT.